The 9 T cell receptor beta chains below come from one sample, sequenced in a study of metastatic and nonmetastatic thyroid tumors. TCRdb re-called the PCR reads through MiXCR. The sample lists about 33,000 clones; approximately 15% were seen once. Each patient came to thyroid surgery without any prior treatment (of any kind). The sample consisted of blood. These receptors all stem from a female donor with papillary thyroid cancer or a benign thyroid nodule (not recorded which). Some clones in this sample may be carry-over from other donors' samples.

On this clone: A read error may account for a junction end that differs from germline. The chain combines TRBV20-1 with TRBJ2-1; maybe TRBD2 (6 bases). This CDR3 is built from 12 residues. Germline V lookup: CDR1 DFQATT, CDR2 SNEGSKA (reference sequence). This CDR3 is CRGRAGYSEQFF. The CDR3 nucleotides read TGCAGGGGCAGAGCGGGCTACAGTGAGCAGTTCTTC.

This clone has at least ten counts. The chain recombines TRBV29-1 with TRBJ2-3, with 8 bases aligning to TRBD2. V shed 5 bases and J 1 base; nucleotides not matched to a gene: 8. The CDR3 runs 15 residues. Germline V CDR1 and CDR2: SQVTM, ANQGSEA. The CDR3 loop reads CSVKGLALGTDTQYF. The DNA for the CDR3 is TGCAGCGTTAAAGGACTAGCCCTTGGCACAGATACGCAGTATTTT.

Worth noting for this clone: No conserved phenylalanine or tryptophan ends this CDR3, so it is likely a read error. J is TRBJ2-7 and V is TRBV20-1; maybe TRBD2 (6 bases). The CDR3 extends over 14 amino acids. V lost 0 bases to trimming and J lost 7 bases, with 16 bases between them. The germline CDR1 and CDR2 sequences are DFQATT and SNEGSKA (reference sequence). DNA of the CDR3: TGCAGTGCTAGAGATGGTAGGGAGGCGGAAGAGCAGTACTCC. Translated: CSARDGREAEEQYS.

This clone was recorded many times. The rearrangement uses TRBV6-1 and TRBJ1-2; D is ambiguous. Germline CDR1 and CDR2: MNHNS and SASEGT. The CDR3 is 15 amino acids. V was shortened by 7 bases and J by 7 bases, with 22 bases between the two germline ends. The CDR3 DNA reads as TGTGCCAGCAACCCGAGCTACGGAGGCATTGGTGGCTACACCTTC. It specifies CASNPSYGGIGGYTF.

For this clone: This may be a read error, as it is one base from a much larger clone. The same CDR3 can be traced to other DNA sequences in this sample. V and J are TRBV20-1 and TRBJ2-2, with D unclear. From germline, CDR1 is DFQATT and CDR2 SNEGSKA (reference sequence). V lost 1 base to trimming and J lost 2 bases, with 11 bases between them. This CDR3 contains 15 residues. The CDR3 sequence: CSARVEMVNTGELFF. The CDR3 DNA sequence: TGCAGTGCTAGAGTCGAGATGGTTAACACCGGGGAGCTGTTTTTT.

This clone was picked up many times. V gene TRBV20-1 combines with J gene TRBJ2-7, with 8 bases fitting TRBD2. The CDR3 loop spans 14 amino acids. Germline CDR1 and CDR2: DFQATT and SNEGSKA (reference sequence). V was clipped by 5 bases and J by 0 bases; unmatched bases: 6. The CDR3 DNA reads TGCAGTGCTTCCAGCGGGGGCCACTCCTACGAGCAGTACTTC. Residues: CSASSGGHSYEQYF.

There are many counts of this clone. CDR3 residues: CSVVLDRPYNEQFF. In nucleotides, the CDR3 is TGCAGCGTTGTGCTGGACAGGCCTTACAATGAGCAGTTCTTC. The chain combines TRBV29-1 with TRBJ2-1; TRBD1 aligns across 7 bases. This CDR3 is built from 14 residues. The trim removed 4 bases at V and 4 bases at J, leaving 7 bases unmatched. Germline CDR1 is SQVTM and CDR2 is ANQGSEA.

This clone was counted only a few times. A read error is possible here, since a much larger clone lies one base away. The sample carries other DNA sequences with the same CDR3. V usage is TRBV12-5 and J usage is TRBJ2-3, with 10 bases matching TRBD2. The germline V gene has CDR1 LGHNT and CDR2 FRNRAP. The CDR3 spans 16 residues. CDR3 protein: CASGSEAGGPTDTQYF. The CDR3 nucleotides read TGTGCTAGCGGTTCAGAAGCGGGGGGGCCCACAGATACGCAGTATTTT.

This clone was recorded at least ten times. CDR3 sequence reads: CASSWGLAGASYEQYF. The CDR3 DNA reads TGCGCCAGCAGCTGGGGGCTAGCGGGGGCCTCCTACGAGCAGTACTTC. The V gene is TRBV5-1, the J gene TRBJ2-7; 10 nucleotides match TRBD2. From germline, CDR1 is SGHRS and CDR2 YFSETQ. CDR3 length equals 16 residues. J was trimmed by 0 bases and V by 3 bases; bases with no gene match: 6. Combining the CDR3 with reference TRBV5-1 and TRBJ2-7 gives the whole variable domain KAGVTQTPRYLIKTRGQQVTLSCSPISGHRSVSWYQQTPGQGLQFLFEYFSETQRNKGNFPGRFSGRQFSNSRSEMNVSTLELGDSALYLCASSWGLAGASYEQYFGPGTRLTVT.